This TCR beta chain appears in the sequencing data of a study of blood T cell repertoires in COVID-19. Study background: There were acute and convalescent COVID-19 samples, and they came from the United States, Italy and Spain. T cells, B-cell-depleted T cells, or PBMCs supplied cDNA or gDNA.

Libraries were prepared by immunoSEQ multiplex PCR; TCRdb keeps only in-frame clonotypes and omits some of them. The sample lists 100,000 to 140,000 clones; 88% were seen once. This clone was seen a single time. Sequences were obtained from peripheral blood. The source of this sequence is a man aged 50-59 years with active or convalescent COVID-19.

CDR3: CASSGRDEQFF. In DNA, the CDR3 is TGTGCCAGCTCAGGGCGCGATGAGCAGTTCTTC. This chain links TRBV18 with TRBJ2-1; D ambiguous. Trimming pared 5 bases from V and 8 bases from J, leaving 7 bases between. The CDR3 length is 11 residues. From germline, CDR1 is KGHSH and CDR2 LQKENI.